Each of the 7 T cell receptor beta chains below was sequenced from the same sample in a study of T cell repertoires in cytomegalovirus infection. TCRdb redid the calling of the reads with MiXCR, one entry per CDR3 protein. Here the sample spans 250,000 to 350,000 distinct CDR3 sequences, roughly 24% being singletons. The material sequenced was PBMCs. The receptors derive from a human donor in good health (CMV status not recorded). Some clones in this sample may be carry-over from other donors' samples.

This clonotype was seen many times. CDR3 bases: TGTGCCAGCAGCTTAGGGTCGGTAGTTGGCCTATACAATGAGCAGTTCTTC. Translation gives CASSLGSVVGLYNEQFF. V gene TRBV7-8 combines with J gene TRBJ2-1, with D unresolved. The CDR3 extends over 17 amino acids. Germline V gene sequence: CDR1 SGHVS, CDR2 FQNEAQ. V dropped 1 base and J dropped 4 bases, with 17 bases sitting between them.

The chain recombines TRBV7-9 with TRBJ1-6; D gene uncertain. Germline V gene data show CDR1 as SEHNR and CDR2 as FQNEAQ (reference sequence). This CDR3 spans 14 amino acids. V lost 3 bases to trimming and J lost 4 bases, with 7 bases between them. CDR3 in DNA: TGTGCCAGCAGCTTGGACGGATATAATTCACCCCTCCACTTT. This gives the protein CASSLDGYNSPLHF.

The rearrangement joins TRBV7-2 to TRBJ1-1; no clear D gene. V was cut by 5 bases and J by 2 bases, with 6 bases left in between. This CDR3 has 12 residues. Germline values: CDR1 SGHTA, CDR2 FQGNSA. CDR3 residues: CASSHPNTEAFF. The CDR3 nucleotides read TGTGCCAGCAGCCATCCCAACACTGAAGCTTTCTTT. Full variable domain (remainder filled in from reference TRBV7-2 and TRBJ1-1): GAGVSQSPSNKVTEKGKDVELRCDPISGHTALYWYRQSLGQGLEFLIYFQGNSAPDKSGLPSDRFSAERTGGSVSTLTIQRTQQEDSAVYLCASSHPNTEAFFGQGTRLTVV.

This clonotype has at least ten counts. The rearrangement links TRBV7-2 to TRBJ1-2; TRBD1 aligns across 12 bases. Germline CDR1 and CDR2: SGHTA and FQGNSA. Unmatched junction bases numbered 5, after V lost 3 bases and J lost 9 bases. CDR3 length equals 14 residues. The CDR3 region is CASSLGTGGASYTF. CDR3 coding DNA: TGTGCCAGCAGCTTGGGGACAGGGGGCGCGAGCTACACCTTC.

There are a few counts of this clonotype. The chain employs TRBV10-3 and TRBJ1-1; the D gene is possibly TRBD1 (6 bases). CDR1 is ENHRY and CDR2 is SYGVKD in the germline V gene. Trimming left V 8 bases short and J 0 bases short, with 19 bases between. CDR3 length equals 16 residues. The CDR3: CAIQEQSGQMNTEAFF. The DNA for the CDR3 is TGTGCCATCCAAGAGCAATCCGGACAGATGAACACTGAAGCTTTCTTT.

This clonotype was counted a single time. J is TRBJ2-5 and V is TRBV20-1; the match to TRBD1 covers 7 bases. CDR1 and CDR2 from the germline V gene are DFQATT and SNEGSKA (reference sequence). V lost 0 bases to trimming and J lost 1 base; unmatched junction nucleotides: 2. The CDR3 runs to 14 residues. CDR3 sequence reads: CSARDGQVQETQYF. The CDR3 region has the DNA TGCAGTGCTAGAGATGGACAGGTCCAAGAGACCCAGTACTTC.

About this clonotype: Possible read error: a much larger clone is one base away. The chain couples TRBV7-2 to TRBJ1-5; D is perhaps TRBD1 (5 bases). The CDR3 runs 15 residues. The germline V gene encodes CDR1 SGHTA and CDR2 FQGNSA. The ends were cut back, 5 bases at V and 2 bases at J, with 13 bases in the middle. The CDR3 region has the DNA TGTGCCAGCAGCCGGGGACCGGAGGGCAATCAGCCCCAGCATTTT. The encoded protein is CASSRGPEGNQPQHF. The whole variable domain, remainder taken from reference TRBV7-2 and TRBJ1-5, is GAGVSQSPSNKVTEKGKDVELRCDPISGHTALYWYRQSLGQGLEFLIYFQGNSAPDKSGLPSDRFSAERTGGSVSTLTIQRTQQEDSAVYLCASSRGPEGNQPQHFGDGTRLSIL.